Sequencing of this TCR beta chain was carried out in a study of human T cells and chemical hapten exposure. The CDR3 is 15 residues long. In germline, CDR1 is MDHEN, CDR2 SYDVKM. Trimming pared 2 bases from V and 2 bases from J, leaving 9 bases between. Single cDNA molecules in the library carried unique molecular identifiers attached during preparation. Each CDR3 protein gets one entry after TCRdb re-called the RACE reads with MiXCR. The sample has under 200,000 distinct CDR3 sequences; about 15% are singletons. Specified time point: patch test 1, 2 weeks after DPC sensitization. Regarding treatment: therapeutic diphenylcyclopropenone sensitization with weekly scalp DPC. Patches went on only after blood had been drawn each time.

This clonotype was obtained from a woman aged 25 to 39 with alopecia areata. Some clones in this sample may be carry-over from other donors' samples. J is TRBJ1-4 and V is TRBV28; a weak D match, TRBD1 (5 bases). The sequencing used whole blood, collected in connection with sensitization to the hapten diphenylcyclopropenone (DPC). The CDR3 spells CASSLGGWTNEKLFF. In nucleotides, the CDR3 is TGTGCCAGCAGTTTAGGGGGGTGGACTAATGAAAAACTGTTTTTT.